This T cell receptor (beta chain) was obtained from a study of cytomegalovirus exposure and HLA in healthy donors. V lost 4 bases to trimming and J lost 3 bases, with 15 bases between them. The CDR3 contains 15 residues. Germline loops: CDR1 MGHRA, CDR2 YSYEKL. Sequencing was performed with immunoSEQ multiplex PCR; in TCRdb, only in-frame clones are kept and a portion is missing. The sample lists 110,000 or so clones, approximately 90% seen once, with around 1.9% in the top ten. The chain uses TRBV4-1 and TRBJ1-1, with D tentatively TRBD1 (6 bases). The clonotype was recovered from a man aged 18 to 30 in good health and CMV-seronegative. Sequencing was performed on PBMCs. As DNA, the CDR3 is TGCGCCAGCAGCCCGGTGGCAGGGGTGGACACTGAAGCTTTCTTT. Translated: CASSPVAGVDTEAFF.